This TCR beta chain was sequenced during a study of regulatory T cells in long-lasting Graves disease. Background on the study: Over 5 years on antithyroid drugs plus positive TSH receptor antibodies marked Graves' disease as persistent.

Whole-study results and caveats: Accuracy might have suffered from few samples. Segments TRBV28, TRBJ1-2 and TRBJ2-5 showed preferential usage in persistent disease.

Notes on this clonotype: What it binds is unknown.

V dropped 3 bases and J dropped 2; count of bases not matched to a gene: 4. From germline, CDR1 is SGHTA and CDR2 FQGNSA. CDR3 length: 15 residues. As for time point: persistent/refractory GD, antithyroid drugs over 5 years with positive TRAb. TCR sequences were obtained from RNA taken from PBMCs. Peripheral blood, at nine milliliters, went into EDTA tubes. With iRepertoire HTBI primers and Arm-PCR of CDR3 regions, TCR beta libraries were built. TCRdb reprocessed the multiplex PCR reads via MiXCR and lists one record per CDR3 protein. The sample lists about 660,000 distinct CDR3 sequences; roughly 30% were seen once.

The material was peripheral blood mononuclear cells (PBMCs), obtained when the disease was refractory, from a patient treated with antithyroid drugs. This clonotype was obtained from a female donor with Graves disease. This chain joins TRBV7-2 and TRBJ2-5, with 9 positions matching TRBD2. The CDR3 spells CASSFISGRQETQYF. CDR3 bases: TGTGCCAGCAGCTTCATCAGCGGGAGGCAAGAGACCCAGTACTTC.